The rows below give T cell receptor beta chains drawn from one sample of a study of long-term antiretroviral therapy in people with HIV. The method was immunoSEQ multiplex PCR; TCRdb's version includes in-frame clones alone and lacks a portion of them. The sample includes some 31,000 clones, about 98% of them seen just once. The source material was unsorted PBMCs, sampled 7.6 years after starting antiretroviral therapy. These receptors originate from a man aged 30 to 45 with HIV. CDR3s include the opening cysteine and the closing phenylalanine or tryptophan. Fields, in order: clone size, V gene, J gene, D gene, CDR3 DNA, CDR3 protein. A D gene is named only where the DNA matches it firmly. Only part of the rows carry a size: once, few, many, or a class if the clone is expanded.

>.|TRBV6-5|TRBJ2-5|.
TGTGCCAGCAGCCGAGGAACCCCCGAAGAGACCCAGTACTTC
CASSRGTPEETQYF
>.|TRBV4-2|TRBJ1-2|.
TGTGCCAGCAGCCAAGATATAGACAGTGAGAACTATGGCTACACCTTC
CASSQDIDSENYGYTF
>.|TRBV7-2|TRBJ2-7|.
TGTGCCAGCAGCCGTTTAGGGGAGTCCTACGAGCAGTACTTC
CASSRLGESYEQYF
>.|TRBV7-9|TRBJ2-1|.
TGTGCCAGCAGGGAACCCAACTCCGGGACTTATTATGAGCAGTTCTTC
CASREPNSGTYYEQFF
>.|TRBV29-1|TRBJ1-5|TRBD1
TGCAGCGTCGGGACAGGGGTTCATCAGCCCCAGCATTTT
CSVGTGVHQPQHF
>.|TRBV19|TRBJ1-4|TRBD1
TGTGCCAGTAGTAGGACAGGGGATTACAATGAAAAACTGTTTTTT
CASSRTGDYNEKLFF
>once|TRBV6-1|TRBJ1-1|.
TGTGCCAGCAGGGATTGGGGCACTGAAGCTTTCTTT
CASRDWGTEAFF
>.|TRBV4-1|TRBJ2-7|.
TGCGCCAGCAGCCCCCAACAAGACGTATCCTACGAGCAGTACTTC
CASSPQQDVSYEQYF
>.|TRBV6-1|TRBJ1-5|TRBD1
TGTGCCAGCAGCTCGGGACAGGGGAACAATCAGCCCCAGCATTTT
CASSSGQGNNQPQHF
>.|TRBV6-1|TRBJ2-3|.
TGTGCCAGCAGTGAGGGTTTCGGGGGGCTAAGCACAGATACGCAGTATTTT
CASSEGFGGLSTDTQYF
>.|TRBV10-3|TRBJ2-5|.
TGTGCCATCAGCCGTTCCACCCAAGAGACCCAGTACTTC
CAISRSTQETQYF
>.|TRBV9|TRBJ1-6|TRBD1
TGTGCCAGCAGCGTGGGGACAGGGTACAATTCACCCCTCCACTTT
CASSVGTGYNSPLHF
>.|TRBV4-3|TRBJ2-2|.
TGCGCCAGCAGCCAAGATCGGCTAGCAACCACCGGGGAGCTGTTTTTT
CASSQDRLATTGELFF
>.|TRBV2|TRBJ1-2|.
TGTGCCAGCAGTGAACTCTCCAGTTATGGCTACACCTTC
CASSELSSYGYTF
>once|TRBV30|TRBJ2-7|.
TGTGCCTGGAGTGTACTGGAGAAAGTTAGGTCCTACGAGCAGTACTTC
CAWSVLEKVRSYEQYF
>.|TRBV4-2|TRBJ1-2|TRBD1
TGTGCCAGCAGCGACGGGACAGGCCTCTCTCTCTATGGCTACACCTTC
CASSDGTGLSLYGYTF
>.|TRBV7-2|TRBJ2-2|.
TGTGCCAGCAGCAAAGGACTGGCGAACACCGGGGAGCTGTTTTTT
CASSKGLANTGELFF
>.|TRBV5-1|TRBJ2-1|.
TGCGCCAGCAGCTTGAGTCAGGAAGGGAATGAGCAGTTCTTC
CASSLSQEGNEQFF
>.|TRBV7-2|TRBJ2-7|.
TGTGCCAGCAGCTTAAAAACTACACGGAGGTCCTACGAGCAGTACTTC
CASSLKTTRRSYEQYF
>.|TRBV9|TRBJ2-2|TRBD2
TGTGCCAGCAGCGCTGGGACTAGAAGCCCCGGGGAGCTGTTTTTT
CASSAGTRSPGELFF
>.|TRBV7-9|TRBJ2-1|.
TGTGCCAGCAACCTAGGCCGAGGGGGATTTAGCTCCTACAATGAGCAGTTCTTC
CASNLGRGGFSSYNEQFF
>.|TRBV2|TRBJ2-5|TRBD2
TGTGCCAGCAGGTCCGACAGGCTAGCGGGGGGGCCCTCAGAGACCCAGTACTTC
CASRSDRLAGGPSETQYF
>.|TRBV7-2|TRBJ1-3|.
TGTGCCAGCTCCCCCGACGCTAGTAACACCATATATTTT
CASSPDASNTIYF
>.|TRBV15|TRBJ2-3|.
TGTGCCACCAAGGCAGGGGGGACAGATACGCAGTATTTT
CATKAGGTDTQYF
>.|TRBV21-1|TRBJ1-5|.
TGTGCCAGCAGCCACAGACAGTATCAGCCCCAGCATTTT
CASSHRQYQPQHF
>.|TRBV28|TRBJ2-1|TRBD1
TGTGCCAGCCACCGGACAGGAGTAGGAAATGAGCAGTTCTTC
CASHRTGVGNEQFF
>.|TRBV4-1|TRBJ2-5|.
TGCGCCAGCAGCCAAGGTCTTACGCTAACGGGAGATCGGTACTTC
CASSQGLTLTGDRYF
>.|TRBV27|TRBJ2-3|TRBD1
TGTGCCAGCAGTTTAGACACAGGGGGACGGTCAGATACGCAGTATTTT
CASSLDTGGRSDTQYF
>.|TRBV9|TRBJ2-3|TRBD2
TGTGCCAGCAGCGTAGGACTAGCGGGGGGCACAGATACGCAGTATTTT
CASSVGLAGGTDTQYF
>.|TRBV5-6|TRBJ1-4|TRBD1
TGTGCCAGCAGCTTTGGACAGGGGAATGAAAAACTGTTTTTT
CASSFGQGNEKLFF
>.|TRBV7-2|TRBJ2-5|.
TGTGCCAGCAGCTTAGGACGGTTAGAGACCCAGTACTTC
CASSLGRLETQYF
>.|TRBV5-1|TRBJ2-7|.
TGCGCCAGCAGAGCTCTGCCCGGCTACGAGCAGTACTTC
CASRALPGYEQYF
>.|TRBV6-1|TRBJ2-1|.
TGTGCCAGCTTATCCCAGGGGGGACGGAACAATGAGCAGTTCTTC
CASLSQGGRNNEQFF
>.|TRBV23-1|TRBJ1-2|.
TGCGCCAGCGGAACACAGGTGGTTCGTCGTGGCTACACCTTC
CASGTQVVRRGYTF
>.|TRBV7-9|TRBJ1-5|.
TGTGCCAGCAGCTGGGGGGATCAGCCCCAGCATTTT
CASSWGDQPQHF
>.|TRBV7-2|TRBJ1-1|.
TGTGCCAGCAGCTTAGCCCACTGGGGTGAAGCTTTCTTT
CASSLAHWGEAFF
>.|TRBV6-6|TRBJ2-7|.
TGTGCCAGCAGTTACGGATGGGACGAGCAGTACTTC
CASSYGWDEQYF
>.|TRBV5-1|TRBJ2-2|.
TGCGCCAGCAGCAACACGGGGGAGTTCGCGAACACCGGGGAGCTGTTTTTT
CASSNTGEFANTGELFF
>.|TRBV6-1|TRBJ2-7|TRBD2
TGTGCCAGCAGTGCCCTCTCTAGCGGGAGAGGCGAGCAGTACTTC
CASSALSSGRGEQYF
>.|TRBV4-1|TRBJ2-7|TRBD1
TGCGCCAGCAGCCAAGGAGCAGGGGGAAACGAGCAGTACTTC
CASSQGAGGNEQYF
>.|TRBV20-1|TRBJ1-2|TRBD1
TGCAGTGCTGAGGACAGGGGCTACACCTTC
CSAEDRGYTF
>.|TRBV7-9|TRBJ2-1|.
TGTGCCAGCACTGTACTGGGGGGTGAGCAGTTCTTC
CASTVLGGEQFF
>.|TRBV10-3|TRBJ2-7|.
TGTGCCATCGGAGGTGCTAGCAGAGACAGCTACGAGCAGTACTTC
CAIGGASRDSYEQYF
>once|TRBV13|TRBJ2-7|TRBD1
TGTGCCAGCAGCGAGGGTACAGGGGGCTCCTACGAGCAGTACTTC
CASSEGTGGSYEQYF
>.|TRBV2|TRBJ2-5|.
TGTGCCAGCAGCGAACTAGCTCAAGAGACCCAGTACTTC
CASSELAQETQYF
>.|TRBV4-1|TRBJ2-3|TRBD2
TGCGCCAGCAGCCAAGTCAGCGGGGGGTCAGATACGCAGTATTTT
CASSQVSGGSDTQYF
>.|TRBV5-4|TRBJ1-1|TRBD1
TGTGCCAGCAGCTCAATGACCCGGGACAGGCTGAACACTGAAGCTTTCTTT
CASSSMTRDRLNTEAFF
>.|TRBV9|TRBJ1-5|TRBD1
TGTGCCAGCAGCGTATTTGTGGGACAGGGTCGCAATCAGCCCCAGCATTTT
CASSVFVGQGRNQPQHF
>.|TRBV7-3|TRBJ2-3|.
TGTGCCAGCAGCTTATCATGGGCGGGCGGAGCGGATACGCAGTATTTT
CASSLSWAGGADTQYF